These T cell receptor beta chains were read from a single sample in a study of identical twins. A single record per CDR3 protein comes from TCRdb applying MiXCR to the 5' RACE reads. Here the sample spans 200,000 to 250,000 distinct CDR3 sequences, over 12% being singletons. The sample consisted of memory (CD45RO+) T cells sorted from blood. These receptors were obtained from a woman younger than 35 in good health. The CDR3 runs from the conserved cysteine through the conserved F or W.

CDR3: CATSMRYSTGDVGYTF
J: TRBJ1-2
V: TRBV15

CDR3: CASSVEAGPYNEQFF
J: TRBJ2-1
V: TRBV2

CDR3: CSVEVGTEAFF
J: TRBJ1-1
V: TRBV29-1

CDR3: CASSFDRAGKTQYF
J: TRBJ2-5
V: TRBV10-1

CDR3: CASSQRTLGNEQFF
J: TRBJ2-1
V: TRBV4-3

CDR3: CSARVQGASYNSPLHF
J: TRBJ1-6
V: TRBV20-1

CDR3: CASSLLPSGTDTQYF
J: TRBJ2-3
V: TRBV12-3/TRBV12-4

CDR3: CSAIQSLEREQYF
J: TRBJ2-7
V: TRBV20-1

CDR3: CSPSGGLEAFF
J: TRBJ1-1
V: TRBV20-1

CDR3: CASSSAGGFGYTF
J: TRBJ1-2
V: TRBV7-6

CDR3: CSAPRTGPLNTEAFF
J: TRBJ1-1
V: TRBV20-1